The TCR beta chain described here comes from a study of PD-L1 blockade in urothelial cancer. Study summary: Male patients with bladder-origin urothelial cancer numbered about nine tenths of the roughly 29. Samples of blood were analyzed 3 weeks (second dose) and 6 weeks after treatment start.

The time point here: pretreatment peripheral blood. Patients had locally advanced or metastatic urothelial carcinoma. Measured with immunoSEQ multiplex PCR; TCRdb has only the in-frame clones, and not every one. The table includes approximately 86,000 clones, around 85% detected once. CDR1 and CDR2 from the germline V gene are MNHNY and SVGAGI (reference sequence). J gave up 5 bases and V 2 bases, and 3 bases lay outside the gene matches. This CDR3 region has 13 residues. This TCR was recovered from a man in his forties with urothelial cancer. The rearrangement joins TRBV6-6 to TRBJ2-7, with 7 nucleotides matching TRBD2. This specimen was PBMCs, taken around atezolizumab (anti-PD-L1) treatment. CDR3 DNA: TGTGCCAGCAGTTACATGGCGGGAGACGAGCAGTACTTC. Translated, it gives CASSYMAGDEQYF.